Below, 20 T cell receptor beta chains from the same sample are listed, as sequenced in a study of blood T cell repertoires in COVID-19. The table came from immunoSEQ multiplex PCR; TCRdb's copy has only in-frame clones and leaves some out. The sample gives some 220,000 clones, around 85% of which show up once; 2% to 3% is in the top ten. Sequencing was carried out using peripheral blood. These receptors were taken from a woman between 70 and 85 years old with COVID-19, enrolled during active disease.

V and J are TRBV2 and TRBJ2-7; D is ambiguous. The germline V gene encodes CDR1 SNHLY and CDR2 FYNNEI. Trimming removed 4 bases at V and 2 bases at J, with 6 bases between. CDR3 length: 12 amino acids. The CDR3 DNA sequence: TGTGCCAGCAGTGTAAACACCTACGAGCAGTACTTC. Translating gives CASSVNTYEQYF.

The chain carries TRBV6-5 and TRBJ1-2, with D perhaps TRBD1 (6 bases). Trimming shortened V by 4 bases and J by 4 bases, and 16 bases separated the two germline ends. The CDR3 is made up of 15 amino acids. The V gene's germline CDR1 is MNHEY and CDR2 SVGAGI. In DNA, the CDR3 is TGTGCCAGCAGTTCGCCCTCAGGGGCTTTCTATGGCTACACCTTC. Residues: CASSSPSGAFYGYTF.

This chain uses TRBV7-2 with TRBJ2-7, with TRBD2 matching over 10 bases. The CDR3 extends over 15 amino acids. Unmatched junction bases numbered 6, after V lost 2 bases and J lost 5 bases. Germline V gene sequence: CDR1 SGHTA, CDR2 FQGNSA. CDR3 residues: CASSLISGRVDEQYF. In DNA form, the CDR3 reads TGTGCCAGCAGCTTAATCAGCGGGAGGGTCGACGAGCAGTACTTC.

The CDR3 loop reads CASSPGAGGRAFF. For the CDR3, the DNA is TGTGCCAGCAGCCCGGGGGCAGGGGGTCGGGCTTTCTTT. The V and J genes are TRBV3-1 (or the pseudogene TRBV3-2) and TRBJ1-1; 7 positions match TRBD1. V dropped 4 bases and J dropped 11; count of bases not matched to a gene: 10. Germline loops: CDR1 LGHDT, CDR2 YNNKEL (reference sequence). The CDR3 covers 13 residues.

This clone was seen at least ten times. Other DNA sequences of this sample code for an identical CDR3. The chain uses TRBV19 and TRBJ2-2; D not resolved. CDR1 LNHDA and CDR2 SQIVND come from the germline V gene (reference sequence). This CDR3 has 15 residues. The V end was cut by 1 base, the J end by 3 bases, with 9 bases between. The CDR3 loop reads CASSIVQVYTGELFF. CDR3 nucleotides: TGTGCCAGTAGTATAGTCCAGGTGTACACCGGGGAGCTGTTTTTT.

The gene calls are TRBV5-4 and TRBJ2-6, with 8 bases matching TRBD1. V lost 4 bases and J lost 0; bases outside the gene matches: 6. The CDR3 has 17 residues. CDR1 is SGHNT, CDR2 YYREEE, per germline (reference sequence). In DNA form, the CDR3 reads TGTGCCAGCAGCCCGGGACAGGCCCACTCTGGGGCCAACGTCCTGACTTTC. This encodes CASSPGQAHSGANVLTF.

The V and J genes are TRBV7-2 and TRBJ1-3, with D tentatively TRBD1 (6 bases). The germline V and J ends were trimmed by 5 bases and 2 bases, with 13 bases remaining between them. CDR3 size: 15 residues. Germline CDR1 and CDR2: SGHTA and FQGNSA. The CDR3 is CASSPQGNPGNTIYF. The CDR3 DNA is TGTGCCAGCAGCCCACAGGGAAACCCTGGAAACACCATATATTTT.

The rearrangement joins TRBV19 to TRBJ1-1; D is ambiguous. The V end was cut by 5 bases, the J end by 6 bases, with 19 bases between. Germline values: CDR1 LNHDA, CDR2 SQIVND (reference sequence). The CDR3 loop spans 15 amino acids. The CDR3 loop reads CASSYPRRARAEAFF. DNA of the CDR3: TGTGCCAGTAGTTACCCCCGGAGGGCTCGGGCTGAAGCTTTCTTT.

J is TRBJ1-4 and V is TRBV5-1; TRBD1 matches at 9 bases. The CDR3 loop spans 15 amino acids. Germline CDR1 reads SGHRS; CDR2 reads YFSETQ. Trimming at V came to 5 bases and at J to 7 bases, leaving 9 bases not matched to a gene. The CDR3 DNA reads as TGCGCCAGCAGACTTAGACAGGGGGAATTTGAAAAACTGTTTTTT. This encodes CASRLRQGEFEKLFF.

This chain uses TRBV18 with TRBJ2-7, with D uncertain. The CDR3 contains 12 residues. In germline, CDR1 is KGHSH, CDR2 LQKENI. V lost 2 bases and J 9 bases, leaving 11 bases between the germline ends. The CDR3, as DNA: TGTGCCAGCTCACCAGACTCCCTGTGGCAGTACTTC. This sequence encodes CASSPDSLWQYF. Based on the CDR3 plus reference TRBV18 and TRBJ2-7, the full variable domain is NAGVMQNPRHLVRRRGQEARLRCSPMKGHSHVYWYRQLPEEGLKFMVYLQKENIIDESGMPKERFSAEFPKEGPSILRIQQVVRGDSAAYFCASSPDSLWQYFGPGTRLTVT.

The chain carries TRBV6-2 or TRBV6-3 and TRBJ2-1; 9 nucleotides align to TRBD2. V was pared by 5 bases and J by 4 bases, with 0 bases of the junction left unmatched. The CDR3 runs 13 residues. From germline, CDR1 is MNHEY and CDR2 SVGEGT. In nucleotides, the CDR3 is TGTGCCAGCAGTCTAGCGGGATACAATGAGCAGTTCTTC. Translation gives CASSLAGYNEQFF.

The chain uses TRBV9 and TRBJ1-1; D remains ambiguous. The CDR3 covers 13 residues. CDR1 and CDR2 (germline): SGDLS, YYNGEE. Deletions cut 4 bases from V and 3 bases from J, with 10 bases between. The CDR3 DNA sequence: TGTGCCAGCAGCTCCCGCGGGCACACTGAAGCTTTCTTT. Amino acids: CASSSRGHTEAFF.

The gene calls are TRBV6-1 and TRBJ1-5, with D unresolved. The CDR3 sequence is 15 residues long. CDR1 MNHNS and CDR2 SASEGT come from the germline V gene. Trimming shortened V by 0 bases and J by 6 bases, and 12 bases separated the two germline ends. The CDR3 nucleotides are TGTGCCAGCAGTGAAGCGCCTGGGTTAGCTCAGCCCCAGCATTTT. It encodes CASSEAPGLAQPQHF.

The chain recombines TRBV6-2 or TRBV6-3 with TRBJ1-6; maybe TRBD1 (5 bases). The length of the CDR3 is 15 residues. Germline CDR1 is MNHEY and CDR2 is SVGEGT. V was shortened by 0 bases and J by 9 bases, with 12 bases between the two germline ends. CDR3 in DNA: TGTGCCAGCAGTTACTCGCGCGGGGCGAGTTCACCCCTCCACTTT. It specifies CASSYSRGASSPLHF.

CDR3 sequence: CASGRRLAGGSYNEQFF. CDR3 bases: TGTGCTAGTGGCCGCCGACTAGCGGGAGGTTCCTACAATGAGCAGTTCTTC. The J gene is TRBJ2-1, the V gene TRBV12-5; 13 bases match TRBD2. The CDR3 length is 17 residues. Looked up from germline, CDR1 is LGHNT and CDR2 is FRNRAP. V was pared by 6 bases and J by 1 base, with 6 bases of the junction left unmatched.

The chain joins TRBV29-1 to TRBJ1-4; tentatively, D is TRBD1 (6 bases). V was cut by 5 bases and J by 6 bases, with 16 bases left in between. The CDR3 runs to 14 residues. The germline V gene has CDR1 SQVTM and CDR2 ANQGSEA. The CDR3 sequence is CSVMDSLGDEKLFF. In nucleotides, the CDR3 is TGCAGCGTTATGGACAGTCTCGGCGATGAAAAACTGTTTTTT.

This chain connects TRBV6-5 to TRBJ1-1; 8 bases align to TRBD1. This CDR3 spans 16 amino acids. Germline trimming cut 0 bases from V and 0 bases from J; bases unmatched to any gene: 3. CDR1 is MNHEY and CDR2 is SVGAGI in the germline V gene. The chain's CDR3 is CASSYSQGEMNTEAFF. Here the CDR3 DNA reads TGTGCCAGCAGTTACTCACAGGGGGAGATGAACACTGAAGCTTTCTTT.

The J gene is TRBJ1-2, the V gene TRBV19, with 7 bases that match TRBD1. The J segment lost 6 bases and the V segment lost 3 bases, leaving 10 bases of the junction unmatched. There are 15 residues in the CDR3. In germline, CDR1 is LNHDA, CDR2 SQIVND (reference sequence). CDR3 coding DNA: TGTGCCAGTAGTATCGCCCCCAGGGGGGAAGATGGCTACACCTTC. It translates to CASSIAPRGEDGYTF. Filled out from reference TRBV19 and TRBJ1-2, the complete variable domain reads DGGITQSPKYLFRKEGQNVTLSCEQNLNHDAMYWYRQDPGQGLRLIYYSQIVNDFQKGDIAEGYSVSREKKESFPLTVTSAQKNPTAFYLCASSIAPRGEDGYTFGSGTRLTVV.

The chain uses TRBV29-1 and TRBJ1-4; D call uncertain. The CDR3 extends over 15 amino acids. Trimming stripped 4 bases from V and 0 bases from J, with 12 bases between. Germline assignment: CDR1 SQVTM and CDR2 ANQGSEA. CDR3 sequence (DNA): TGCAGCGTTGTAGACGGACTCGCAACTAATGAAAAACTGTTTTTT. It encodes CSVVDGLATNEKLFF.

The CDR3 nucleotides read TGTGCCAGCAGCTTAGAGGCGTCGGGAACCTATGGCTACACCTTC. Amino acids: CASSLEASGTYGYTF. This rearrangement joins TRBV7-8 to TRBJ1-2; D not certain. CDR1 and CDR2 from the germline V gene are SGHVS and FQNEAQ. This CDR3 spans 15 amino acids. V lost 1 base and J lost 4, with 13 bases in between.